This entry lists 8 T cell receptor beta chains sequenced from one sample in a study of blood T cells in healthy people across ages. Then a second PCR, running roughly 7 to 11 cycles, was carried out with a sample-barcoded 5' primer and a J-beta primer mix. TCRdb reprocessed the 5' RACE reads with MiXCR, giving one entry per CDR3 protein. The sample comprises fewer than 1,200,000 distinct CDR3 sequences, approximately 25% of which are singletons, and approximately 0.7% rests with the top ten. These same records also appear under a second study, on T cells of mothers and their children.

Material for sequencing was blood. The origin of the receptors is a girl aged 2-15 years in good health.

This chain connects TRBV29-1 to TRBJ1-2; D might be TRBD1 (5 bases). V gave up 2 bases and J gave up 8 bases, with 9 bases separating them. Germline-derived CDR1 and CDR2 are SQVTM and ANQGSEA. This CDR3 contains 11 residues. The CDR3 bases are TGCAGCGTTGAACGGGGGTACGGCTACACCTTC. It encodes CSVERGYGYTF.

This clonotype has more than one count but fewer than ten. The rearrangement joins TRBV29-1 to TRBJ1-2, with 7 bases identical to TRBD1. The CDR3 has 17 residues. With V trimmed by 3 bases and J by 4 bases, 17 bases remained unmatched. The germline V gene has CDR1 SQVTM and CDR2 ANQGSEA. CDR3 protein: CSVDFGGTDNFLYGYTF. The CDR3 nucleotides read TGCAGCGTTGACTTCGGCGGGACAGACAATTTCCTCTATGGCTACACCTTC. The full variable domain, rest sourced from reference TRBV29-1 and TRBJ1-2, is SAVISQKPSRDICQRGTSLTIQCQVDSQVTMMFWYRQQPGQSLTLIATANQGSEATYESGFVIDKFPISRPNLTFSTLTVSNMSPEDSSIYLCSVDFGGTDNFLYGYTFGSGTRLTVV.

The chain is built from TRBV7-6 and TRBJ1-1; D is unclear. Trimming removed 5 bases at V and 0 bases at J, with 7 bases between. Germline lookup yields CDR1 SGHVS and CDR2 FNYEAQ. This CDR3 has 13 residues. CDR3: CASSTQLNTEAFF. CDR3 nucleotide sequence: TGTGCCAGCAGCACCCAATTGAACACTGAAGCTTTCTTT.

This clonotype was found a few times. The genes are TRBV12-3 or TRBV12-4 and TRBJ2-1; D may be TRBD2 (6 bases). V gave up 7 bases and J gave up 6 bases, with 16 bases separating them. This CDR3 is built from 14 residues. DNA for the CDR3: TGTGCCAGCAAGGAGGGCTGGGGGGTCAATGAGCAGTTCTTC. This codes for CASKEGWGVNEQFF.

This chain joins TRBV30 and TRBJ1-1; D ambiguous. CDR3 length equals 14 residues. Germline V lookup: CDR1 GTSNPN, CDR2 SVGIG (reference sequence). The germline V and J ends were trimmed by 1 base and 1 base, with 10 bases remaining between them. The CDR3 is CAWSAWEGNTEAFF. CDR3 sequence (DNA): TGTGCCTGGAGTGCCTGGGAGGGGAACACTGAAGCTTTCTTT.

The chain employs TRBV6-1 and TRBJ2-5, with 8 bases aligning to TRBD1. Germline V gene data show CDR1 as MNHNS and CDR2 as SASEGT. V lost 3 bases, J lost 5 bases, and 8 bases stayed unmatched. The CDR3 sequence is 15 residues long. The chain's CDR3 is CASSDPRGPLETQYF. The CDR3 DNA sequence: TGTGCCAGCAGTGACCCCAGGGGGCCGCTTGAGACCCAGTACTTC.

The table lists this clonotype with a few counts. The genes are TRBV10-3 and TRBJ2-2, with 8 bases fitting TRBD2. Trimming cost V 4 bases and J 4 bases; bases outside gene matches: 8. This CDR3 contains 16 residues. Germline CDR1 and CDR2: ENHRY and SYGVKD. The CDR3 reads CAISGPGTRGTGELFF. The DNA for the CDR3 is TGTGCCATCAGTGGGCCCGGGACTAGAGGCACCGGGGAGCTGTTTTTT.

A remark on this clonotype: An end of the junction does not agree with germline; a read error may underlie this. V is TRBV12-3 or TRBV12-4 and J is TRBJ2-3; D is uncertain. The CDR3 spans 14 residues. The CDR3 DNA is TGTGCCAGCAGTCCCAACCTCAAAACAGATGCGCAGTATTTT. The encoded protein is CASSPNLKTDAQYF.